This TCR beta chain was recorded in a study of beta chain features in type 1 diabetes. The sample holds a few counts of this clone. Sequenced material consisted of expressed TCRB transcripts (all of the isolated RNA was reverse transcribed). Method: immunoSEQ multiplex PCR; TCRdb's copy keeps in-frame clones and lacks some. This table has 400,000 to 550,000 clones, around 10% appearing once. The sequence derives from a woman aged 18 to 35 in good health. Sequenced sample: naive CD4+ T cells from blood.

Here the CDR3 reads CASSPSGFLEAFF. DNA for the CDR3: TGTGCCAGCTCACCCTCAGGGTTCCTGGAAGCTTTCTTT. This sequence joins TRBV18 and TRBJ1-1, with D possibly TRBD1 on 5 matching bases. Germline V gene lookup returns CDR1 KGHSH and CDR2 LQKENI. Trimming left V 3 bases short and J 8 bases short, with 13 bases between. The CDR3 loop spans 13 amino acids.